This T cell receptor (beta chain) was found in a study of glioma-infiltrating T cells after dendritic cell vaccination. The overall study: Dendritic cell vaccination trial patients had either newly diagnosed or recurrent glioblastoma. Patients received three intradermal dendritic cell vaccine injections at biweekly intervals.

J gave up 2 bases and V 5 bases, and 8 bases lay outside the gene matches. The CDR3 covers 16 residues. The germline V gene has CDR1 SGHDN and CDR2 FVKESK. Measured with immunoSEQ multiplex PCR; TCRdb has only the in-frame clones, and not every one. There are tens of thousands of clones in the sample; about four fifths occur only once, and 35% to 40% lies in the top ten. PBMC were collected before vaccination, two weeks after the third vaccination, and at progression. This clonotype was obtained from a human donor with glioblastoma. The rearrangement uses TRBV14 and TRBJ2-3; 9 positions match TRBD2. The specimen comprised blood, sampled before dendritic cell vaccination. The CDR3 region has the DNA TGTGCCAGCAGCTCGTCCCTAGCGGGGTCCACAGATACGCAGTATTTT. Residues: CASSSSLAGSTDTQYF.